One sample yielded the 27 T cell receptor beta chains listed below, sequenced in a study of T cells in localized non-small cell lung cancer. Repertoires were generated with immunoSEQ multiplex PCR, while TCRdb's copy carries only in-frame clones and drops some. Seen here are about 59,000 clones, approximately 90% observed once, and the top ten hold just under 20%. Material: peripheral blood, obtained before any cancer treatment. The source is a man between 40 and 70 years old with stage I lung adenocarcinoma.

This rearrangement joins TRBV2 to TRBJ2-1; D remains ambiguous. The germline CDR1 and CDR2 sequences are SNHLY and FYNNEI. V lost 3 bases and J 10 bases, leaving 19 bases between the germline ends. The CDR3 length is 15 residues. CDR3 loop: CASSEARYGLEEQFF. The DNA of the CDR3 is TGTGCCAGCAGTGAGGCAAGGTACGGGTTGGAGGAGCAGTTCTTC. Together with reference TRBV2 and TRBJ2-1, the CDR3 gives the full variable domain: EPEVTQTPSHQVTQMGQEVILRCVPISNHLYFYWYRQILGQKVEFLVSFYNNEISEKSEIFDDQFSVERPDGSNFTLKIRSTKLEDSAMYFCASSEARYGLEEQFFGPGTRLTVL.

The chain joins TRBV28 to TRBJ1-5, with TRBD1 as a possible D gene (6 bases). V lost 0 bases and J 5 bases, leaving 20 bases between the germline ends. Germline lookup yields CDR1 MDHEN and CDR2 SYDVKM. This CDR3 region has 18 residues. The CDR3 region is CASSLWVGDTYGDQPQHF. CDR3 sequence (DNA): TGTGCCAGCAGTTTATGGGTGGGGGACACCTATGGGGATCAGCCCCAGCATTTT.

V and J are TRBV6-1 and TRBJ1-4; no firm D call. Germline V gene lookup returns CDR1 MNHNS and CDR2 SASEGT. CDR3 length: 16 amino acids. Trimming left V 0 bases short and J 8 bases short, with 16 bases between. The CDR3 DNA follows: TGTGCCAGCAGTGAAGCGCAGGTTATGGGAGGGGAAAAACTGTTTTTT. This encodes CASSEAQVMGGEKLFF.

The rearrangement uses TRBV30 and TRBJ2-3; D not certain. CDR3 length equals 16 residues. V was clipped by 4 bases and J by 3 bases, with 20 bases between them. The V gene's germline CDR1 is GTSNPN and CDR2 SVGIG (reference sequence). CDR3 residues: CAWTSARVDGTDTQYF. In nucleotides, the CDR3 is TGTGCCTGGACCTCCGCGCGCGTGGATGGTACAGATACGCAGTATTTT.

The chain is built from TRBV6-5 and TRBJ2-7; the D gene could be TRBD1 or TRBD2 (7 bases each). V was clipped by 0 bases and J by 4 bases, with 16 bases between them. Per the germline V gene, CDR1 is MNHEY and CDR2 is SVGAGI. The CDR3 is 16 residues long. This CDR3 reads CASSYSRAGGGYEQYF. The CDR3 DNA reads as TGTGCCAGCAGTTACTCGAGGGCAGGGGGGGGTTACGAGCAGTACTTC.

The V call is TRBV7-3, the J call TRBJ2-7; TRBD1 matches 9 bases. The CDR3 is 15 residues long. Germline lookup yields CDR1 SGHTA and CDR2 FQGTGA. The trim removed 3 bases at V and 2 bases at J, leaving 5 bases unmatched. Written as DNA, the CDR3 is TGTGCCAGCAGCTTGGGGGGACAGGGTCCCTACGAGCAGTACTTC. Its protein is CASSLGGQGPYEQYF.

The chain is built from TRBV13 and TRBJ2-3; no clear D. This CDR3 region has 13 residues. Germline V gene data show CDR1 as PRHDT and CDR2 as FYEKMQ (reference sequence). V was trimmed by 5 bases and J by 2 bases, leaving 8 bases between them. The DNA for the CDR3 is TGTGCCAGCAGCCTCGAGACCACAGATACGCAGTATTTT. Its protein product is CASSLETTDTQYF.

This chain connects TRBV5-4 to TRBJ2-7; D unclear. V was trimmed by 4 bases and J by 3 bases, leaving 5 bases between them. Germline CDR1 reads SGHNT; CDR2 reads YYREEE (reference sequence). The CDR3 extends over 11 amino acids. Here the CDR3 DNA reads TGTGCCAGCAGCAGGGACTACGAGCAGTACTTC. This sequence encodes CASSRDYEQYF.

The rearrangement links TRBV4-1 to TRBJ2-6; no definite D call. Germline assignment: CDR1 MGHRA and CDR2 YSYEKL. The CDR3 is 18 residues long. V shed 4 bases and J shed 0 bases, with 16 bases lying between them. The CDR3 is CASSLEPQAASGANVLTF. In nucleotides, the CDR3 is TGCGCCAGCAGCCTTGAGCCCCAAGCAGCCTCTGGGGCCAACGTCCTGACTTTC.

Judged by abundance, this clone is medium-sized. CDR3 coding DNA: TGTGCCACCAGTTTAACAGAATTGAGGGAGCAGTACTTC. Translated, it gives CATSLTELREQYF. J is TRBJ2-7 and V is TRBV15; D remains ambiguous. Trimming pared 6 bases from V and 7 bases from J, leaving 16 bases between. CDR1 LNHNV and CDR2 YYDKDF come from the germline V gene (reference sequence). The CDR3 is 13 residues long.

The chain has TRBV4-3 and TRBJ1-1, with TRBD1 as a possible D gene (5 bases). Trimming shortened V by 0 bases and J by 1 base, and 9 bases separated the two germline ends. Germline assignment: CDR1 LGHNA and CDR2 YSLEER. CDR3 length: 15 amino acids. The CDR3 nucleotides are TGCGCCAGCAGCCAAGATGAGGGGAGGAACACTGAAGCTTTCTTT. Its protein product is CASSQDEGRNTEAFF.

For the CDR3, the DNA is TGTGCCAGCAGCGGGGACAGAGACCTCTATGGCTACACCTTC. Its protein product is CASSGDRDLYGYTF. This chain links TRBV5-4 with TRBJ1-2, with 7 bases aligning to TRBD1. Trimming at V came to 4 bases and at J to 4 bases, leaving 7 bases not matched to a gene. CDR3 length: 14 residues. The germline CDR1 and CDR2 sequences are SGHNT and YYREEE (reference sequence).

The chain is built from TRBV7-6 and TRBJ2-2, with a tentative D call TRBD2 (6 bases). The CDR3 is made up of 14 amino acids. Germline V gives CDR1 SGHVS, CDR2 FNYEAQ. V dropped 6 bases and J dropped 5 bases, with 13 bases sitting between them. CDR3 nucleotide sequence: TGTGCCAGCAGGGACGGGAGTCGTACCGGGGAGCTGTTTTTT. It specifies CASRDGSRTGELFF.

The chain links TRBV7-9 to TRBJ2-1; 10 nucleotides align to TRBD2. The CDR3 has 17 amino acids. Germline V gives CDR1 SEHNR, CDR2 FQNEAQ (reference sequence). The trim removed 5 bases at V and 4 bases at J, leaving 11 bases unmatched. CDR3 loop: CASSPPVSSGSYNEQFF. The CDR3 bases are TGTGCCAGCAGCCCCCCAGTTTCTAGCGGGAGTTACAATGAGCAGTTCTTC.

The chain recombines TRBV25-1 with TRBJ1-2, with D tentatively TRBD1 (6 bases). V shed 7 bases and J shed 5 bases, with 14 bases lying between them. The germline V gene encodes CDR1 MGHDK and CDR2 SYGVNS. The length of the CDR3 is 13 residues. CDR3 region: CASMGTTGYGYTF. CDR3 nucleotide sequence: TGTGCCAGCATGGGGACAACAGGATATGGCTACACCTTC.

V is TRBV6-1 and J is TRBJ1-1; 9 nucleotides agree with TRBD1. V was pared by 3 bases and J by 4 bases, with 6 bases of the junction left unmatched. The CDR3 covers 15 residues. Per the germline V gene, CDR1 is MNHNS and CDR2 is SASEGT. The CDR3 spells CASSDLTGGATEAFF. In DNA form, the CDR3 reads TGTGCCAGCAGTGATTTGACAGGGGGGGCCACTGAAGCTTTCTTT.

A single count supports this clone. The chain joins TRBV6-6 to TRBJ2-7, with D perhaps matching TRBD1 (5 bases). Between the trimmed V and J ends, which lost 0 bases and 3 bases, there was a span of 15 bases. The CDR3 has 16 amino acids. CDR1 is MNHNY and CDR2 is SVGAGI in the germline V gene (reference sequence). Here the CDR3 reads CASSYSNPRVDYEQYF. The DNA for the CDR3 is TGTGCCAGCAGTTACTCGAATCCCAGGGTAGACTACGAGCAGTACTTC.

The chain carries TRBV5-1 and TRBJ1-2; 7 bases match TRBD1. The germline V gene encodes CDR1 SGHRS and CDR2 YFSETQ. The CDR3 loop spans 15 amino acids. Losses at the gene ends were 4 bases for V and 1 base for J; bases not matched to a gene: 7. The DNA of the CDR3 is TGCGCCAGCAGCCCCGGGGACAGCCTTAACTATGGCTACACCTTC. Translating it yields CASSPGDSLNYGYTF.

The gene calls are TRBV6-1 and TRBJ2-1; TRBD2 matches at 13 bases. The CDR3 has 15 amino acids. Germline CDR1 and CDR2: MNHNS and SASEGT. J was trimmed by 6 bases and V by 1 base; bases with no gene match: 0. CDR3 nucleotides: TGTGCCAGCAGTGAAGGGACTAGCGGGAGCAATGAGCAGTTCTTC. It is translated as CASSEGTSGSNEQFF.

As to this clone: The sample has other DNA sequences that encode this CDR3 too. The chain joins TRBV7-9 to TRBJ2-7; D not certain. The CDR3 contains 13 residues. The germline V and J ends were trimmed by 2 bases and 1 base, with 6 bases remaining between them. Germline V gene sequence: CDR1 SEHNR, CDR2 FQNEAQ (reference sequence). DNA of the CDR3: TGTGCCAGCAGCTTAAGTGGATCCTACGAGCAGTACTTC. This encodes CASSLSGSYEQYF.

V gene TRBV6-1 combines with J gene TRBJ2-5; D not certain. CDR1 is MNHNS, CDR2 SASEGT, per germline. The CDR3 loop spans 13 amino acids. V was pared by 1 base and J by 9 bases, with 12 bases between. CDR3 sequence (DNA): TGTGCCAGCAGTGAAGGCTCTGGAGTGGCCCAGTACTTC. It is translated as CASSEGSGVAQYF.

The chain is built from TRBV2 and TRBJ1-3; 7 nucleotides align to TRBD1. CDR1 and CDR2 from the germline V gene are SNHLY and FYNNEI. The CDR3 is 14 amino acids. V gave up 9 bases and J gave up 0 bases; unmatched junction bases: 5. CDR3 region: CARHRGDSGNTIYF. The CDR3 bases are TGTGCCAGGCACAGGGGAGACTCTGGAAACACCATATATTTT.

This clone showed up just once. V gene TRBV6-1 combines with J gene TRBJ1-1; D unclear. V was clipped by 5 bases and J by 1 base, with 14 bases between them. Per germline, CDR1 MNHNS and CDR2 SASEGT. This CDR3 comprises 15 residues. For the CDR3, the DNA is TGTGCCAGCAGTCCCCTTATAGGAGAGAACACTGAAGCTTTCTTT. Its protein is CASSPLIGENTEAFF.

The chain carries TRBV18 and TRBJ2-7, with TRBD1 identical over 7 bases. V lost 4 bases and J lost 5; bases outside the gene matches: 8. CDR3 length equals 14 residues. Germline values: CDR1 KGHSH, CDR2 LQKENI. The CDR3 sequence: CASSLGTVSDEQYF. The CDR3 DNA reads TGTGCCAGCTCACTCGGGACAGTATCGGACGAGCAGTACTTC. Looking up the rest from reference TRBV18 and TRBJ2-7 gives the full variable domain: NAGVMQNPRHLVRRRGQEARLRCSPMKGHSHVYWYRQLPEEGLKFMVYLQKENIIDESGMPKERFSAEFPKEGPSILRIQQVVRGDSAAYFCASSLGTVSDEQYFGPGTRLTVT.

The V and J genes are TRBV5-6 and TRBJ2-1; 14 nucleotides agree with TRBD2. CDR1 and CDR2 (germline): SGHDT, YYEEEE. Trimming at V came to 6 bases and at J to 3 bases, leaving 5 bases not matched to a gene. This CDR3 region has 16 residues. As DNA, the CDR3 is TGTGCCAGCAAGGGGACTAGCGGGAGAGTCTACAATGAGCAGTTCTTC. The encoded protein is CASKGTSGRVYNEQFF. The full variable domain, its missing parts supplied by reference TRBV5-6 and TRBJ2-1, is DAGVTQSPTHLIKTRGQQVTLRCSPKSGHDTVSWYQQALGQGPQFIFQYYEEEERQRGNFPDRFSGHQFPNYSSELNVNALLLGDSALYLCASKGTSGRVYNEQFFGPGTRLTVL.

The V call is TRBV27, the J call TRBJ2-3; no clear D gene. Germline CDR1 MNHEY, CDR2 SMNVEV (reference sequence). Trimming left V 6 bases short and J 4 bases short, with 11 bases between. This CDR3 has 13 amino acids. CDR3 sequence (DNA): TGTGCCAGCAGCGTTACCCGGGCAGATACGCAGTATTTT. Translating gives CASSVTRADTQYF.

V is TRBV11-3 and J is TRBJ2-2, with D perhaps being TRBD1 or TRBD2 (5 bases each). The CDR3 is 12 amino acids. Germline CDR1 and CDR2: SGHNT and YENEEA. V was cut by 3 bases and J by 6 bases, with 5 bases left in between. CDR3 coding DNA: TGTGCCAGCAGCTTGGGGGCCGGGGAGCTGTTTTTT. Residues: CASSLGAGELFF.